Shown below are 10 T cell receptor beta chains from a single sample sequenced in a study of cytomegalovirus exposure and HLA in healthy donors (dated by TCRdb to about 2017). The method was the immunoSEQ multiplex PCR assay. For the multiplex PCR, a mixture combining 60 forward primers for TCR Vbeta segments and 13 reverse primers for TCR Jbeta segments was used. TCRdb took over this immuneACCESS table, retaining in-frame rearrangements with V and J assigned. Such tables are incomplete; in checked studies, under half of the missing clones stem from an unresolved V gene, and the remainder is unexplained. The sample profile shows roughly 40,000 clones; roughly 80% of them were found once. The biggest ten clones account for about 2.9% of the sample. The source material was PBMCs. The source is a man between 50 and 59 years old in good health and CMV-seronegative.

The chain uses TRBV5-4 and TRBJ2-7, with 7 bases aligning to TRBD1. Trimming took 4 bases from V and 13 from J; bases not matched to a gene: 14. The CDR3 loop spans 13 amino acids. Germline CDR1 reads SGHNT; CDR2 reads YYREEE (reference sequence). The CDR3 protein is CASSQRPGQKSYF. The CDR3 DNA reads as TGTGCCAGCAGCCAAAGGCCGGGACAGAAGAGCTACTTC. Combining the CDR3 with reference TRBV5-4 and TRBJ2-7 gives the whole variable domain ETGVTQSPTHLIKTRGQQVTLRCSSQSGHNTVSWYQQALGQGPQFIFQYYREEENGRGNFPPRFSGLQFPNYSSELNVNALELDDSALYLCASSQRPGQKSYFGPGTRLTVT.

The table lists this clone with a few counts. The chain is built from TRBV28 and TRBJ2-7; D may be TRBD2 (5 bases). Trimming stripped 3 bases from V and 6 bases from J, with 18 bases between. The CDR3 covers 15 residues. Germline lookup yields CDR1 MDHEN and CDR2 SYDVKM. The CDR3 here is CASSFTGGGIGEQYF. The DNA of the CDR3 is TGTGCCAGCAGTTTTACCGGTGGAGGTATCGGCGAGCAGTACTTC.

The chain has TRBV19 and TRBJ2-3; 8 positions agree with TRBD2. CDR1 LNHDA and CDR2 SQIVND come from the germline V gene (reference sequence). This CDR3 has 16 amino acids. The V segment lost 7 bases and the J segment 2 bases; nucleotides outside the gene matches: 11. CDR3 DNA: TGTGCCAGTACTACCGTGGCGGGGGGTCACACAGATACGCAGTATTTT. Its translation is CASTTVAGGHTDTQYF.

The rearrangement links TRBV13 to TRBJ1-4; 8 bases map to TRBD1. In germline, CDR1 is PRHDT, CDR2 FYEKMQ (reference sequence). The CDR3 is made up of 17 amino acids. V lost 4 bases, J lost 0 bases, and 7 bases stayed unmatched. This CDR3 is CASSYYRGGSTNEKLFF. The CDR3 DNA reads TGTGCCAGCAGCTACTACAGGGGGGGCTCAACTAATGAAAAACTGTTTTTT.

This sequence joins TRBV18 and TRBJ1-5; TRBD1 matches at 9 bases. The CDR3 sequence is 14 residues long. CDR1 and CDR2 (germline): KGHSH, LQKENI. J gave up 4 bases and V 6 bases, and 4 bases lay outside the gene matches. The CDR3 sequence: CASSQGTGNQPQHF. CDR3 sequence (DNA): TGTGCCAGCTCCCAAGGGACAGGGAATCAGCCCCAGCATTTT.

This chain links TRBV30 with TRBJ2-7; 7 bases agree with TRBD2. V dropped 1 base and J dropped 5; count of bases not matched to a gene: 8. The germline gives CDR1 GTSNPN, CDR2 SVGIG (reference sequence). The CDR3 sequence is 14 residues long. CDR3 region: CAWSEVGGVDEQYF. The DNA of the CDR3 is TGTGCCTGGAGTGAGGTGGGAGGGGTCGACGAGCAGTACTTC.

This clone was counted once. This rearrangement joins TRBV7-9 to TRBJ1-2; 12 bases fit TRBD1. V trimming: 11 bases; J trimming: 4 bases; junction bases outside the gene matches: 5. Germline assignment: CDR1 SEHNR and CDR2 FQNEAQ (reference sequence). CDR3 size: 13 residues. The CDR3, as DNA: TGTGCCGCCACGGGACAGGGGGCCTATGGCTACACCTTC. Its protein product is CAATGQGAYGYTF.

The V and J genes are TRBV4-2 and TRBJ2-1, with 9 bases that match TRBD2. Germline V gene sequence: CDR1 LGHNA, CDR2 YNFKEQ. Trimming removed 5 bases from V and 4 bases from J; junction bases left unmatched: 12. This CDR3 is built from 17 residues. CDR3 residues: CASSRQLPSGKYNEQFF. The CDR3 DNA reads TGTGCCAGCAGCAGACAGCTCCCTAGCGGGAAGTACAATGAGCAGTTCTTC.

The chain carries TRBV5-1 and TRBJ1-1; D is uncertain. This CDR3 spans 14 amino acids. Deletions cut 2 bases from V and 4 bases from J, with 12 bases between. The germline V gene encodes CDR1 SGHRS and CDR2 YFSETQ. The CDR3 region is CASSLKSVATEAFF. The CDR3 nucleotides are TGCGCCAGCAGCTTAAAAAGCGTGGCCACTGAAGCTTTCTTT. The full variable domain, its missing parts supplied by reference TRBV5-1 and TRBJ1-1, is KAGVTQTPRYLIKTRGQQVTLSCSPISGHRSVSWYQQTPGQGLQFLFEYFSETQRNKGNFPGRFSGRQFSNSRSEMNVSTLELGDSALYLCASSLKSVATEAFFGQGTRLTVV.

This chain connects TRBV10-3 to TRBJ1-2, with unresolved D. Trimming removed 3 bases at V and 3 bases at J, with 14 bases between. The germline V gene has CDR1 ENHRY and CDR2 SYGVKD. This CDR3 is 15 amino acids long. The CDR3 DNA reads TGTGCCATCAGTGAATCGCGCCTCTCGGACTATGGCTACACCTTC. It is translated as CAISESRLSDYGYTF.